The T cell receptor beta chain under discussion was sequenced for a study of T-cell reconstitution after alpha-beta-depleted transplantation in children. Whole-study findings and limits: One year post-transplant, T-cell counts and diversity were largely derived from T cells produced anew. Expanded clones from the graft, numbering several hundred, reportedly supplied alpha-beta T cells about two months after transplant. For some patients, TCRbeta diversity was high at day 60 because of recipient T cells and thymic progenitors that survived.

TCRbeta library construction was performed incorporating unique molecular identifiers. TCRdb redid the calling of the PCR reads with MiXCR, one entry per CDR3 protein. The sample shows about 830,000 distinct CDR3 sequences, 16% of them seen only once. This clonotype has just a few counts. The target antigen is unknown. The V gene's germline CDR1 is SGHVS and CDR2 FQNEAQ. This CDR3 has 15 amino acids. The V end was cut by 5 bases, the J end by 1 base, with 15 bases between. The material sequenced was PBMCs, mostly from graft donor cells, taken 360 days after TCRalphabeta/CD19-depleted stem cell transplant. The sequence was obtained from a male patient between 10 and 17 years old who had a stem cell transplant for acute lymphoblastic leukemia, so the T cells may come from the graft donor. This sequence joins TRBV7-8 and TRBJ2-7; a possible D gene is TRBD1 (7 bases). CDR3 in amino acids: CASSPLTGRSYEQYF. In nucleotides, the CDR3 is TGTGCCAGCAGCCCACTGACAGGGAGGTCCTACGAGCAGTACTTC.